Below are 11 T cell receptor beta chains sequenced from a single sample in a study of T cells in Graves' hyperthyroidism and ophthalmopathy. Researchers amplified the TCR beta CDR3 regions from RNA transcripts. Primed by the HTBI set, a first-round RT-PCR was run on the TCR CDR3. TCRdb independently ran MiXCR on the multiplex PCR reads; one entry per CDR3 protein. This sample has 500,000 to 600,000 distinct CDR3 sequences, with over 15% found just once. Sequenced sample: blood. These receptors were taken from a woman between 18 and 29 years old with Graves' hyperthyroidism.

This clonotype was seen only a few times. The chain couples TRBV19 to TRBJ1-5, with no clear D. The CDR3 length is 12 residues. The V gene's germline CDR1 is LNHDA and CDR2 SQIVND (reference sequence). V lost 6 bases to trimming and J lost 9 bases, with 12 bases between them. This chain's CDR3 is CASSGPVSPQHF. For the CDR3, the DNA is TGTGCCAGTAGCGGCCCAGTTTCGCCCCAGCATTTT.

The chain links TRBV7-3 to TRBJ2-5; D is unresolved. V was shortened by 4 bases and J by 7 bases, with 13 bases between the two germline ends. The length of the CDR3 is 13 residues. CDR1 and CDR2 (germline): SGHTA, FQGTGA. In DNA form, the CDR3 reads TGTGCCAGCAGCTCAGTATGGGGTGGGACCCAGTACTTC. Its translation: CASSSVWGGTQYF. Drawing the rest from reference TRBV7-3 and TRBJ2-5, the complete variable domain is GAGVSQTPSNKVTEKGKYVELRCDPISGHTALYWYRQSLGQGPEFLIYFQGTGAADDSGLPNDRFFAVRPEGSVSTLKIQRTERGDSAVYLCASSSVWGGTQYFGPGTRLLVL.

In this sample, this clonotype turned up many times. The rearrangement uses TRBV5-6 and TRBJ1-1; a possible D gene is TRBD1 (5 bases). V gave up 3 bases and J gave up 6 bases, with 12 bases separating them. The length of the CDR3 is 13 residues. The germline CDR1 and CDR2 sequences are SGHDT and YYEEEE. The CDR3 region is CASSSGGRPEAFF. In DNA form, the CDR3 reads TGTGCCAGCAGCTCCGGGGGGAGGCCTGAAGCTTTCTTT.

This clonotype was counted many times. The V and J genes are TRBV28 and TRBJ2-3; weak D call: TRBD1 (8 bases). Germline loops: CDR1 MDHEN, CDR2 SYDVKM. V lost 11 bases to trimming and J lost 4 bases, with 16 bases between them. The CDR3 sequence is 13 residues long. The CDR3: CALSTGGADTQYF. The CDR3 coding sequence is TGTGCCTTGAGCACAGGGGGGGCAGATACGCAGTATTTT.

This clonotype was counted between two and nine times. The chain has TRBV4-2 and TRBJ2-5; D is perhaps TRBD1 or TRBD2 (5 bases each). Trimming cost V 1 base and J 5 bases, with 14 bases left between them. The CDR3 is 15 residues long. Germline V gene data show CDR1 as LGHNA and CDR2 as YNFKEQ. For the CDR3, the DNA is TGTGCCAGCAGCCAAGTGGGGGTGACTGATGAGACCCAGTACTTC. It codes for CASSQVGVTDETQYF.

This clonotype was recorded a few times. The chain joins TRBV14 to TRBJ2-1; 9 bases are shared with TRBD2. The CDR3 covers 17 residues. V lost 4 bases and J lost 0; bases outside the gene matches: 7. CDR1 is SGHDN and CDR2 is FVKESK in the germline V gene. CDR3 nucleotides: TGTGCCAGCAGCCTATGGACTAGCGCGAGCTCCTACAATGAGCAGTTCTTC. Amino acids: CASSLWTSASSYNEQFF.

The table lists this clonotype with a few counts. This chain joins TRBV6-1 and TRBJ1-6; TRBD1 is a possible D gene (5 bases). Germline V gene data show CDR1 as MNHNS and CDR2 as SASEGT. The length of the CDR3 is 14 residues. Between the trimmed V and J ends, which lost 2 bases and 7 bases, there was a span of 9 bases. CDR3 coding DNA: TGTGCCAGCAGTGAACAGGGCGGGAATTCACCCCTCCACTTT. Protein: CASSEQGGNSPLHF.

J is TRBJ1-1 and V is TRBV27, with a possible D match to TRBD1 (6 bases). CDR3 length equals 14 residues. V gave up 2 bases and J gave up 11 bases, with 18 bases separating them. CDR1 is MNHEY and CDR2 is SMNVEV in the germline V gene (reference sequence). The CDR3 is CASSLTGGAGEAFF. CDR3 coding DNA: TGTGCCAGCAGTTTAACTGGGGGGGCCGGGGAGGCTTTCTTT.

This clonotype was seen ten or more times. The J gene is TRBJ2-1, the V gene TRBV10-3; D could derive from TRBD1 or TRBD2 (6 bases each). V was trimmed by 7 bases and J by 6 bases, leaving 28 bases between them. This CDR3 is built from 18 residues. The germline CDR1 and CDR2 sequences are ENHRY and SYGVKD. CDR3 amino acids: CAITKQGTSLGGFNEQFF. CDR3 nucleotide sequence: TGTGCCATCACCAAACAGGGTACTAGCCTCGGGGGCTTCAATGAGCAGTTCTTC.

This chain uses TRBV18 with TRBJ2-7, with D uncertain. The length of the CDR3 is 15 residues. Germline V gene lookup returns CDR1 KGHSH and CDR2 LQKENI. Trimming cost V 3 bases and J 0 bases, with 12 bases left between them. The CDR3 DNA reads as TGTGCCAGCTCACCTCGTGGGGATAGCTCCTACGAGCAGTACTTC. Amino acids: CASSPRGDSSYEQYF.

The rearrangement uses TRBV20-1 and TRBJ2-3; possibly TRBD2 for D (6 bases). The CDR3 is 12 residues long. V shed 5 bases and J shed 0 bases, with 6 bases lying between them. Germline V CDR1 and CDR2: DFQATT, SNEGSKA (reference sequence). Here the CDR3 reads CSAAGSTDTQYF. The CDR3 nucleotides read TGCAGTGCTGCGGGGAGCACAGATACGCAGTATTTT.